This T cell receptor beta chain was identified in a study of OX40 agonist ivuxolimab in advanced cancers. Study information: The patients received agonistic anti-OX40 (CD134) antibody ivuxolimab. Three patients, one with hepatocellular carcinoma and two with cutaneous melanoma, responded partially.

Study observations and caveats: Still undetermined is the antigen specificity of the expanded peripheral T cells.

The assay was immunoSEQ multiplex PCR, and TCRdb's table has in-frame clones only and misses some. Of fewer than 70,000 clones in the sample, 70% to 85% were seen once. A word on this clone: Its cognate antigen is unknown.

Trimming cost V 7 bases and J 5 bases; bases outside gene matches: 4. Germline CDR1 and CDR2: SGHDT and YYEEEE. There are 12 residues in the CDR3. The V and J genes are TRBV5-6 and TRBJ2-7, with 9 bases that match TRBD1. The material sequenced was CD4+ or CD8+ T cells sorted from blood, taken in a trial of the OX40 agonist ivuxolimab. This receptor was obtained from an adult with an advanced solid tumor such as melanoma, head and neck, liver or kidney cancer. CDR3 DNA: TGTGCCAGCGGACAGGGGTTCGACGAGCAGTACTTC. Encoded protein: CASGQGFDEQYF.